This TCR beta chain was obtained from a study of blood T cell repertoires in COVID-19. Details on this clone: At the DNA level, this CDR3 is encoded by other sequences in the same sample as well.

The method was immunoSEQ multiplex PCR; TCRdb's version includes in-frame clones alone and lacks a portion of them. The sample consists of 180,000 or so clones, about nine tenths of them appearing once. Germline CDR1 MNHNS, CDR2 SASEGT. The V end lost 0 bases, the J end lost 3 bases, and 12 bases lay between the germline ends. The CDR3 spans 15 residues. Sequencing was carried out using peripheral blood. The rearrangement joins TRBV6-1 to TRBJ2-7; the D gene is possibly TRBD1 (5 bases). The clonotype comes from a man between 40 and 49 years old with acute or convalescent COVID-19. The CDR3 coding sequence is TGTGCCAGCAGTGAAGCCGGGCAGGGCCTCTACGAGCAGTACTTC. Translation: CASSEAGQGLYEQYF.